What follows are 27 T cell receptor beta chains derived from one specimen sequenced in a study of cytomegalovirus exposure and HLA in healthy donors. The PCR had 60 Vbeta and 13 Jbeta primers. Data came from immunoSEQ multiplex PCR; TCRdb stores just in-frame clones and leaves some out. The data show around 150,000 clones, about three quarters seen once. The material sequenced was PBMCs. These receptor sequences come from a man aged 18-30 years in good health and CMV-seronegative.

The chain combines TRBV7-6 with TRBJ2-5; TRBD2 might be the D (5 bases). Trimming removed 1 base at V and 5 bases at J, with 14 bases between. The CDR3 loop spans 15 amino acids. Germline CDR1 and CDR2: SGHVS and FNYEAQ. The CDR3 sequence is CASSLGGSPRETQYF. The CDR3, as DNA: TGTGCCAGCAGCTTAGGAGGGAGTCCTAGGGAGACCCAGTACTTC.

The rearrangement links TRBV6-5 to TRBJ1-5, with 9 bases aligning to TRBD1. The CDR3 extends over 15 amino acids. With V trimmed by 2 bases and J by 6 bases, 5 bases remained unmatched. The germline gives CDR1 MNHEY, CDR2 SVGAGI. This CDR3 is CASSYGTGKGQPQHF. In DNA form, the CDR3 reads TGTGCCAGCAGTTACGGGACAGGGAAAGGTCAGCCCCAGCATTTT.

This chain joins TRBV7-9 and TRBJ2-7; 15 bases line up with TRBD2. The germline V gene has CDR1 SEHNR and CDR2 FQNEAQ (reference sequence). The CDR3 is made up of 15 amino acids. V was pared by 3 bases and J by 3 bases, with 0 bases of the junction left unmatched. DNA for the CDR3: TGTGCCAGCAGCTTGGGACTAGCGGGAGGCTACGAGCAGTACTTC. This translates into CASSLGLAGGYEQYF. The whole variable domain, filled in from reference TRBV7-9 and TRBJ2-7, reads DTGVSQNPRHKITKRGQNVTFRCDPISEHNRLYWYRQTLGQGPEFLTYFQNEAQLEKSRLLSDRFSAERPKGSFSTLEIQRTEQGDSAMYLCASSLGLAGGYEQYFGPGTRLTVT.

This clone came up once. V is TRBV30 and J is TRBJ2-6, with no clear D. V dropped 2 bases and J dropped 2 bases, with 16 bases sitting between them. CDR3 length equals 17 residues. Germline V lookup: CDR1 GTSNPN, CDR2 SVGIG (reference sequence). CDR3 in amino acids: CAWSSQASGPGANVLTF. CDR3 nucleotide sequence: TGTGCCTGGAGTTCCCAAGCCTCTGGGCCTGGGGCCAACGTCCTGACTTTC.

The rearrangement links TRBV7-2 to TRBJ2-7, with TRBD2 matching over 8 bases. The germline V gene encodes CDR1 SGHTA and CDR2 FQGNSA. With 5 bases clipped from V and 9 bases from J, the junction kept 15 bases outside the gene matches. The CDR3 totals 15 residues. CDR3 protein: CASSRRGQRESLQYF. The CDR3 DNA reads as TGTGCCAGCAGCCGCAGGGGCCAGCGGGAGTCTTTGCAGTACTTC.

This clone was picked up a small number of times. The J gene is TRBJ1-5, the V gene TRBV2; 7 bases are shared with TRBD1. The CDR3 loop spans 15 amino acids. Trimming removed 6 bases from V and 5 bases from J; junction bases left unmatched: 10. CDR1 is SNHLY, CDR2 FYNNEI, per germline. The CDR3 protein is CASSPDRDPYQPQHF. For the CDR3, the DNA is TGTGCCAGCAGCCCCGACAGGGACCCTTATCAGCCCCAGCATTTT.

The chain couples TRBV7-2 to TRBJ2-2; 9 positions match TRBD2. The CDR3 totals 15 residues. From germline, CDR1 is SGHTA and CDR2 FQGNSA. V lost 5 bases and J lost 7; bases outside the gene matches: 8. The chain's CDR3 is CASSHRLAVDGELFF. The CDR3 nucleotides are TGTGCCAGCAGCCATCGACTAGCGGTTGACGGGGAGCTGTTTTTT.

This clone appeared a single time. The V call is TRBV7-9, the J call TRBJ1-1; D gene unclear. The CDR3 loop spans 14 amino acids. Trimming removed 0 bases at V and 2 bases at J, with 7 bases between. CDR1 is SEHNR and CDR2 is FQNEAQ in the germline V gene (reference sequence). The CDR3 loop is CASSLARGNTEAFF. The DNA for the CDR3 is TGTGCCAGCAGCTTAGCTCGGGGTAACACTGAAGCTTTCTTT. The full variable domain, with the rest looked up from reference TRBV7-9 and TRBJ1-1, is DTGVSQNPRHKITKRGQNVTFRCDPISEHNRLYWYRQTLGQGPEFLTYFQNEAQLEKSRLLSDRFSAERPKGSFSTLEIQRTEQGDSAMYLCASSLARGNTEAFFGQGTRLTVV.

The chain carries TRBV21-1 and TRBJ1-2. TRBV21-1 is a recognized pseudogene. The CDR3 is 12 residues long. CDR3 in amino acids: CAILGDFCGYTF. CDR3 coding DNA: TGTGCCATTCTAGGGGACTTCTGCGGCTACACCTTC.

V gene TRBV6-5 combines with J gene TRBJ2-4, with TRBD2 matching 8 bases. CDR3 length equals 15 residues. Losses at the gene ends were 6 bases for V and 3 bases for J; bases not matched to a gene: 7. The germline V gene has CDR1 MNHEY and CDR2 SVGAGI. CDR3 coding DNA: TGTGCCAGCAGAGCCGGGGGGGCACACAAAAACATTCAGTACTTC. Amino acids: CASRAGGAHKNIQYF.

The rearrangement joins TRBV9 to TRBJ1-2, with D perhaps TRBD1 (6 bases). The CDR3 contains 13 residues. The germline V gene encodes CDR1 SGDLS and CDR2 YYNGEE. The V end was cut by 4 bases, the J end by 7 bases, with 14 bases between. The CDR3 DNA is TGTGCCAGCAGCCCGAACAGGGTCCGTGGCTACACCTTC. Encoded protein: CASSPNRVRGYTF.

This clone came up once. The chain is built from TRBV7-9 and TRBJ1-2; 8 bases align to TRBD1. The germline V gene encodes CDR1 SEHNR and CDR2 FQNEAQ (reference sequence). The CDR3 has 12 residues. The ends lost 3 bases at V and 7 bases at J; junction bases unmatched: 1. The CDR3 spells CASSFDRGGYTF. The CDR3 DNA reads TGTGCCAGCAGCTTCGACAGGGGTGGCTACACCTTC.

About this clone: In the same sample, other DNA sequences code for this CDR3. The chain uses TRBV27 and TRBJ2-7; D is unresolved. Trimming took 3 bases from V and 1 from J, leaving 7 bases between them. In germline, CDR1 is MNHEY, CDR2 SMNVEV (reference sequence). The CDR3 spans 13 residues. The CDR3 spells CASSFRRSYEQYF. The DNA for the CDR3 is TGTGCCAGCAGTTTTCGCAGGTCCTACGAGCAGTACTTC.

The rearrangement joins TRBV19 to TRBJ2-1; 11 nucleotides agree with TRBD2. Looked up from germline, CDR1 is LNHDA and CDR2 is SQIVND (reference sequence). V was pared by 10 bases and J by 4 bases, with 9 bases of the junction left unmatched. The length of the CDR3 is 15 residues. CDR3 nucleotides: TGTGCCACCCGACTAGCGGGGTCGGGATACAATGAGCAGTTCTTC. Protein: CATRLAGSGYNEQFF.

This clone was seen only a few times. The gene calls are TRBV5-1 and TRBJ2-7; tentatively, D is TRBD1 (6 bases). The CDR3 totals 15 residues. Germline V gives CDR1 SGHRS, CDR2 YFSETQ. V was shortened by 2 bases and J by 9 bases, with 21 bases between the two germline ends. The CDR3, as DNA: TGCGCCAGCAGCTTAGAAGGGACACCCACCCGTGGGCAGTACTTC. Its translation: CASSLEGTPTRGQYF.

This clone occurred once. V usage is TRBV6-1 and J usage is TRBJ2-3; 7 bases are shared with TRBD1. The CDR3 runs to 14 residues. Germline V gene sequence: CDR1 MNHNS, CDR2 SASEGT. Losses at the gene ends were 6 bases for V and 3 bases for J; bases not matched to a gene: 6. The CDR3 DNA reads as TGTGCCAGCAGCGTGAACAGGGGAACAGATACGCAGTATTTT. The encoded protein is CASSVNRGTDTQYF.

The chain recombines TRBV28 with TRBJ1-5, with 9 bases identical to TRBD1. There are 17 residues in the CDR3. Trimming cost V 6 bases and J 2 bases; bases outside gene matches: 11. The V gene's germline CDR1 is MDHEN and CDR2 SYDVKM. The CDR3: CASRTTGGSSGNQPQHF. The DNA of the CDR3 is TGTGCCAGCAGGACGACAGGGGGGAGTAGCGGCAATCAGCCCCAGCATTTT.

Comments on this clone: Other DNA sequences in the same sample also yield this CDR3. The rearrangement joins TRBV29-1 to TRBJ2-1, with 7 bases that match TRBD2. CDR3 size: 16 residues. Germline CDR1 and CDR2: SQVTM and ANQGSEA. With V trimmed by 7 bases and J by 0 bases, 12 bases remained unmatched. CDR3 in amino acids: CSARPLLADSYNEQFF. The CDR3, as DNA: TGCAGCGCCCGTCCTCTTCTAGCGGACTCCTACAATGAGCAGTTCTTC.

The gene calls are TRBV5-1 and TRBJ2-1; possible D gene TRBD2, 5 bases. Looked up from germline, CDR1 is SGHRS and CDR2 is YFSETQ. The ends were cut back, 0 bases at V and 4 bases at J, with 14 bases in the middle. The CDR3 length is 16 residues. CDR3 DNA sequence: TGCGCCAGCAGCTTGGCCGGGGTCGGGGAATACAATGAGCAGTTCTTC. Protein: CASSLAGVGEYNEQFF.

In this sample, this clone turned up a few times. The CDR3: CASSWAGTTSETQYF. As DNA, the CDR3 is TGTGCCAGCAGCTGGGCCGGGACAACTTCGGAGACCCAGTACTTC. The V and J genes are TRBV7-9 and TRBJ2-5; a possible D gene is TRBD1 (6 bases). Trimming stripped 4 bases from V and 5 bases from J, with 17 bases between. Germline CDR1 SEHNR, CDR2 FQNEAQ (reference sequence). The CDR3 length is 15 residues. Drawing the rest from reference TRBV7-9 and TRBJ2-5, the complete variable domain is DTGVSQNPRHKITKRGQNVTFRCDPISEHNRLYWYRQTLGQGPEFLTYFQNEAQLEKSRLLSDRFSAERPKGSFSTLEIQRTEQGDSAMYLCASSWAGTTSETQYFGPGTRLLVL.

The sample holds a few counts of this clone. The same CDR3 can be traced to other DNA sequences in this sample. CDR3 sequence (DNA): TGCGCCAGCAGTGTGGGGAGAGCTTCCGATGAGCAGTTCTTC. It yields the protein CASSVGRASDEQFF. The chain uses TRBV10-1 and TRBJ2-1; tentatively, D is TRBD2 (5 bases). This CDR3 is 14 amino acids long. Trimming cost V 4 bases and J 8 bases, with 15 bases left between them. CDR1 WNHNN and CDR2 SYGVQD come from the germline V gene (reference sequence).

The chain couples TRBV27 to TRBJ2-7; tentative D call: TRBD2 (7 bases). With 0 bases removed from V and 6 bases from J, the gap between germline ends came to 21 bases. The germline V gene encodes CDR1 MNHEY and CDR2 SMNVEV (reference sequence). CDR3 length: 17 residues. The CDR3 bases are TGTGCCAGCAGTTTATCAGAGGTGGGGGGGCGATTAGGCGAGCAGTACTTC. Amino acids: CASSLSEVGGRLGEQYF.

The chain recombines TRBV28 with TRBJ2-7, with 7 bases identical to TRBD2. Unmatched junction bases numbered 13, after V lost 8 bases and J lost 0 bases. This CDR3 has 16 residues. Germline-derived CDR1 and CDR2 are MDHEN and SYDVKM. For the CDR3, the DNA is TGTGCCAGCTCTCTCAACCTAGCGGTTCTCTCCTACGAGCAGTACTTC. Its protein is CASSLNLAVLSYEQYF.

In this sample, this clone turned up a few times. The CDR3 coding sequence is TGTGCCAGCAGTCCAGGACAGGGAGCCTCCTACGAGCAGTACTTC. It encodes CASSPGQGASYEQYF. The chain uses TRBV6-5 and TRBJ2-7; 8 bases are shared with TRBD1. This CDR3 is built from 15 residues. The junction had 6 bases not matched to a gene; V was cut back by 5 bases and J by 0 bases. Germline V lookup: CDR1 MNHEY, CDR2 SVGAGI.

The chain recombines TRBV15 with TRBJ1-1; TRBD1 matches at 7 bases. CDR1 and CDR2 (germline): LNHNV, YYDKDF (reference sequence). V was clipped by 0 bases and J by 5 bases; unmatched bases: 9. The CDR3 sequence is 16 residues long. The CDR3 DNA reads as TGTGCCACCAGCAGAGATTCCGGACAGGTGATAACTGAAGCTTTCTTT. Its protein is CATSRDSGQVITEAFF.

The chain carries TRBV5-1 and TRBJ1-1, with 7 bases that match TRBD1. The CDR3 sequence is 13 residues long. CDR1 is SGHRS, CDR2 YFSETQ, per germline. Trimming took 0 bases from V and 8 from J; bases not matched to a gene: 4. The chain's CDR3 is CASSLGTGGEAFF. The DNA of the CDR3 is TGCGCCAGCAGCTTGGGGACAGGCGGGGAAGCTTTCTTT. The variable domain in full, with the rest retrieved from reference TRBV5-1 and TRBJ1-1, is KAGVTQTPRYLIKTRGQQVTLSCSPISGHRSVSWYQQTPGQGLQFLFEYFSETQRNKGNFPGRFSGRQFSNSRSEMNVSTLELGDSALYLCASSLGTGGEAFFGQGTRLTVV.

V gene TRBV7-9 combines with J gene TRBJ2-1; no definite D call. V lost 4 bases, J lost 2 bases, and 12 bases lay in between. The CDR3 has 15 amino acids. Germline V gives CDR1 SEHNR, CDR2 FQNEAQ (reference sequence). The CDR3 loop is CASSSTLRTYNEQFF. The CDR3, as DNA: TGTGCCAGCAGCTCAACTCTAAGAACCTACAATGAGCAGTTCTTC.